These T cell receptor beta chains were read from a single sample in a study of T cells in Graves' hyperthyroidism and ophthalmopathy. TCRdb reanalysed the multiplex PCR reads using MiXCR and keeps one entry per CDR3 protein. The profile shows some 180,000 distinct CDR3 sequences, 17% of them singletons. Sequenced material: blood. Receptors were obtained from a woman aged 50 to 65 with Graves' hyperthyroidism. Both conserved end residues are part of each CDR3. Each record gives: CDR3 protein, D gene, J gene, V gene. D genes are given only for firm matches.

cdr3_aa: CSASWGGLSGNTIYF; d_call: .; j_call: TRBJ1-3; v_call: TRBV20-1
cdr3_aa: CASSVGGSYEQYF; d_call: .; j_call: TRBJ2-7; v_call: TRBV9
cdr3_aa: CASSGLDRGRSYEQYF; d_call: TRBD1; j_call: TRBJ2-7; v_call: TRBV6-1
cdr3_aa: CASSEGSGSSYEQYF; d_call: .; j_call: TRBJ2-7; v_call: TRBV6-1
cdr3_aa: CSAYVRGMNTEAFF; d_call: .; j_call: TRBJ1-1; v_call: TRBV29-1
cdr3_aa: CASSLAPRYAEAFF; d_call: .; j_call: TRBJ1-1; v_call: TRBV12-3/TRBV12-4
cdr3_aa: CASSLYSAHNEQFF; d_call: .; j_call: TRBJ2-1; v_call: TRBV5-5
cdr3_aa: CASSSGQGLNTEAFF; d_call: TRBD1; j_call: TRBJ1-1; v_call: TRBV5-1
cdr3_aa: CASSYWTGDGYTF; d_call: TRBD1; j_call: TRBJ1-2; v_call: TRBV6-5
cdr3_aa: CASSFWDTQETQYF; d_call: .; j_call: TRBJ2-5; v_call: TRBV5-6
cdr3_aa: CASSLNRGSYNEQFF; d_call: TRBD1; j_call: TRBJ2-1; v_call: TRBV7-3
cdr3_aa: CASSELGGQIYGYTF; d_call: TRBD1; j_call: TRBJ1-2; v_call: TRBV25-1
cdr3_aa: CASSLLTGNNEQFF; d_call: .; j_call: TRBJ2-1; v_call: TRBV5-1
cdr3_aa: CASSPQRGGSDTQYF; d_call: TRBD2; j_call: TRBJ2-3; v_call: TRBV7-8
cdr3_aa: CASRTSGGSDTQYF; d_call: TRBD2; j_call: TRBJ2-3; v_call: TRBV27
cdr3_aa: CASSPRGQVGYF; d_call: TRBD1; j_call: TRBJ2-3; v_call: TRBV18
cdr3_aa: CASSRQGRFVEQFF; d_call: TRBD1; j_call: TRBJ2-1; v_call: TRBV3-1
cdr3_aa: CASKGDRGGYEQYF; d_call: TRBD1; j_call: TRBJ2-7; v_call: TRBV10-2
cdr3_aa: CASSSLSGTTEQYF; d_call: .; j_call: TRBJ2-7; v_call: TRBV7-3
cdr3_aa: CASSLARGRAEAFF; d_call: TRBD1; j_call: TRBJ1-1; v_call: TRBV7-2
cdr3_aa: CSASGTVLSQETQYF; d_call: TRBD1; j_call: TRBJ2-5; v_call: TRBV20-1
cdr3_aa: CASSLPPQGYNEQFF; d_call: .; j_call: TRBJ2-1; v_call: TRBV12-3/TRBV12-4
cdr3_aa: CASSLPGTGVLGYTF; d_call: .; j_call: TRBJ1-2; v_call: TRBV6-1
cdr3_aa: CASSPRQGRNTEAFF; d_call: TRBD1; j_call: TRBJ1-1; v_call: TRBV6-1
cdr3_aa: CASSDTTLPLGTEAFF; d_call: .; j_call: TRBJ1-1; v_call: TRBV25-1
cdr3_aa: CASKEQYF; d_call: .; j_call: TRBJ2-7; v_call: TRBV4-3
cdr3_aa: CASADRGPRKTVF; d_call: TRBD1; j_call: TRBJ1-4; v_call: TRBV6-7
cdr3_aa: CASSQPGPGYEQYF; d_call: .; j_call: TRBJ2-7; v_call: TRBV4-1
cdr3_aa: CASSQGGLPQETQYF; d_call: TRBD2; j_call: TRBJ2-5; v_call: TRBV4-1
cdr3_aa: CASSPNPDLNQPQHF; d_call: .; j_call: TRBJ1-5; v_call: TRBV4-1
cdr3_aa: CASSYATSNQPQHF; d_call: .; j_call: TRBJ1-5; v_call: TRBV6-2/TRBV6-3
cdr3_aa: CASSRTGFGANVLTF; d_call: TRBD1; j_call: TRBJ2-6; v_call: TRBV7-2
cdr3_aa: CASSLLKVTPSEQYF; d_call: .; j_call: TRBJ2-7; v_call: TRBV11-1
cdr3_aa: CASSLVMGALTDTQYF; d_call: .; j_call: TRBJ2-3; v_call: TRBV5-1
cdr3_aa: CASSLLGEQFF; d_call: .; j_call: TRBJ2-1; v_call: TRBV11-2
cdr3_aa: CAWSVRRRGGDTEAFF; d_call: .; j_call: TRBJ1-1; v_call: TRBV30
cdr3_aa: CAGSLLVGRSPLHF; d_call: .; j_call: TRBJ1-6; v_call: TRBV5-6
cdr3_aa: CASSRRDRGSSNQPQHF; d_call: TRBD1; j_call: TRBJ1-5; v_call: TRBV6-2/TRBV6-3
cdr3_aa: CASSVAPGEKLFF; d_call: .; j_call: TRBJ1-4; v_call: TRBV9
cdr3_aa: CASSPRAGQGNSYEQYF; d_call: TRBD1; j_call: TRBJ2-7; v_call: TRBV11-2
cdr3_aa: CSAQQGGNQPQHF; d_call: .; j_call: TRBJ1-5; v_call: TRBV20-1
cdr3_aa: CASSLWGSSYEQYF; d_call: .; j_call: TRBJ2-7; v_call: TRBV28
cdr3_aa: CASSWDSAYEQYF; d_call: .; j_call: TRBJ2-7; v_call: TRBV28
cdr3_aa: CASSYSNGFYGYTF; d_call: .; j_call: TRBJ1-2; v_call: TRBV6-8
cdr3_aa: CASSSIDYGYTF; d_call: .; j_call: TRBJ1-2; v_call: TRBV12-3/TRBV12-4
cdr3_aa: CASSWTGMDYGYTF; d_call: TRBD1; j_call: TRBJ1-2; v_call: TRBV4-3
cdr3_aa: CASSLSGTLATNEKLFF; d_call: .; j_call: TRBJ1-4; v_call: TRBV7-2
cdr3_aa: CATSRNGQGTFSSSGANVLTF; d_call: TRBD1; j_call: TRBJ2-6; v_call: TRBV15
cdr3_aa: CASSENKNSNQPQHF; d_call: .; j_call: TRBJ1-5; v_call: TRBV2
cdr3_aa: CASSYGGLVAVGEKLFF; d_call: .; j_call: TRBJ1-4; v_call: TRBV6-1
cdr3_aa: CASSSSRPGRTERTNEKLFF; d_call: .; j_call: TRBJ1-4; v_call: TRBV27
cdr3_aa: CASGARGANEKLFF; d_call: .; j_call: TRBJ1-4; v_call: TRBV28
cdr3_aa: CASRERDGLNTEAFF; d_call: .; j_call: TRBJ1-1; v_call: TRBV2
cdr3_aa: CASSLSGAYYNEQFF; d_call: TRBD2; j_call: TRBJ2-1; v_call: TRBV5-1
cdr3_aa: CASSYFNTRTGGADTQYF; d_call: TRBD1; j_call: TRBJ2-3; v_call: TRBV6-2/TRBV6-3
cdr3_aa: CASSGGTGANEQYF; d_call: TRBD1; j_call: TRBJ2-7; v_call: TRBV27